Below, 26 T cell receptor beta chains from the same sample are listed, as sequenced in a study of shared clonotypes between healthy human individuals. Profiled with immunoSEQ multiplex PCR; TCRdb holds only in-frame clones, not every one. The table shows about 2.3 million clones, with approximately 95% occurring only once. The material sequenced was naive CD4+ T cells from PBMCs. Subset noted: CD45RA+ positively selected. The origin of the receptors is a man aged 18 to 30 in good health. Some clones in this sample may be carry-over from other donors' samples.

The CDR3, as DNA: TGTGCCAGTGACTTCCGGGACAGTGAAGCTTTCTTT. Amino acid sequence: CASDFRDSEAFF. The V and J genes are TRBV6-1 and TRBJ1-1; 7 nucleotides line up with TRBD1. V was clipped by 9 bases and J by 7 bases; unmatched bases: 8. The V gene's germline CDR1 is MNHNS and CDR2 SASEGT. CDR3 length: 12 residues.

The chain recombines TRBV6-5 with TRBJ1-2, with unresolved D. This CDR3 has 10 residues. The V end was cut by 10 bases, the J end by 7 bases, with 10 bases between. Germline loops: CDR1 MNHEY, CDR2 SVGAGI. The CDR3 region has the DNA TGTGCCAACCTGGTCTGTGGCTACACCTTC. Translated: CANLVCGYTF.

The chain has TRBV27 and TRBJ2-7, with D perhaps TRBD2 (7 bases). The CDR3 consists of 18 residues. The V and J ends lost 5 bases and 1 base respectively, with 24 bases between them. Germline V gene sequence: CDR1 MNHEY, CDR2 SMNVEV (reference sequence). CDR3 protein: CASSKRGAGVAKSYEQYF. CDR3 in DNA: TGTGCCAGCAGTAAGAGGGGGGCGGGGGTAGCGAAATCCTACGAGCAGTACTTC.

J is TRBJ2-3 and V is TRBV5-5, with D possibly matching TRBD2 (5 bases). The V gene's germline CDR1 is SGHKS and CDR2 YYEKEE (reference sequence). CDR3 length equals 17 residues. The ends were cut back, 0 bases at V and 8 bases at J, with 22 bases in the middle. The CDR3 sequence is CASSLGPGEPAHVTQYF. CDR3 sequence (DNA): TGTGCCAGCAGCTTGGGCCCCGGGGAGCCGGCCCATGTTACGCAGTATTTT.

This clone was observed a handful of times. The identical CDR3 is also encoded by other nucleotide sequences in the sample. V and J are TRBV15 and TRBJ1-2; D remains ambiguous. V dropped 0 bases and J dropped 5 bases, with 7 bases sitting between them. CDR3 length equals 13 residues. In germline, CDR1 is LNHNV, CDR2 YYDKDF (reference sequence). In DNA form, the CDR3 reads TGTGCCACCAGCAGAGATGTTGCGTATGGCTACACCTTC. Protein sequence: CATSRDVAYGYTF. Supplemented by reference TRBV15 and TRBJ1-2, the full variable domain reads DAMVIQNPRYQVTQFGKPVTLSCSQTLNHNVMYWYQQKSSQAPKLLFHYYDKDFNNEADTPDNFQSRRPNTSFCFLDIRSPGLGDTAMYLCATSRDVAYGYTFGSGTRLTVV.

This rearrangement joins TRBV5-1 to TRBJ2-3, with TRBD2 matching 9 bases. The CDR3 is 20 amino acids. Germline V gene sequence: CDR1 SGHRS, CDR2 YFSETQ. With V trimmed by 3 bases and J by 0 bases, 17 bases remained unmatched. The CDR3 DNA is TGCGCCAGCAGCTCACCCCCGTGGCTAGCGGGACATATTAGCACAGATACGCAGTATTTT. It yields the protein CASSSPPWLAGHISTDTQYF.

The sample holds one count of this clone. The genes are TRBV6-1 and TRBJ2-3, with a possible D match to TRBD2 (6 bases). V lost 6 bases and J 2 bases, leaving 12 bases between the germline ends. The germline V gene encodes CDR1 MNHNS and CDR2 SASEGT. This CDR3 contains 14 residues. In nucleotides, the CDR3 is TGTGCCAGCAGGGTAGCGGCCTACACAGATACGCAGTATTTT. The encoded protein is CASRVAAYTDTQYF.

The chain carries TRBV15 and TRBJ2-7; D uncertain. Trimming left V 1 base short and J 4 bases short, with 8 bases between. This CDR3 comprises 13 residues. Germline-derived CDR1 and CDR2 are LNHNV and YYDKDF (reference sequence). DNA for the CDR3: TGTGCCACCAGCAGAGGCCCAGGTTACGAGCAGTACTTC. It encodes CATSRGPGYEQYF. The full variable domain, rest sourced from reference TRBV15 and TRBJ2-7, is DAMVIQNPRYQVTQFGKPVTLSCSQTLNHNVMYWYQQKSSQAPKLLFHYYDKDFNNEADTPDNFQSRRPNTSFCFLDIRSPGLGDTAMYLCATSRGPGYEQYFGPGTRLTVT.

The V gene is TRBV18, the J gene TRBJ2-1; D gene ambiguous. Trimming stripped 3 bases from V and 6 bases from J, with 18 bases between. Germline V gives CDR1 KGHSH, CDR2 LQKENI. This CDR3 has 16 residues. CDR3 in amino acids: CASSPADARAGNEQFF. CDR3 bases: TGTGCCAGCTCACCCGCGGACGCTAGGGCTGGCAATGAGCAGTTCTTC.

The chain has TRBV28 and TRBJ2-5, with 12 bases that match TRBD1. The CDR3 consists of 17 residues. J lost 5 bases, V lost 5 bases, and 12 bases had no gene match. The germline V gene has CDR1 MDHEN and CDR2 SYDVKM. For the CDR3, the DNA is TGTGCCAGCAGTGGACACGGGGGACAGGGGGCTAGGGAGACCCAGTACTTC. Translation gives CASSGHGGQGARETQYF.

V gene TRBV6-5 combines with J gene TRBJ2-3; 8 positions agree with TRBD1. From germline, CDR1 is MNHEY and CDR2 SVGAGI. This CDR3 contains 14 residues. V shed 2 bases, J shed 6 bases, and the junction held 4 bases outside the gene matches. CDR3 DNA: TGTGCCAGCAGTTACCGGGACAGGACGGATACGCAGTATTTT. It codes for CASSYRDRTDTQYF.

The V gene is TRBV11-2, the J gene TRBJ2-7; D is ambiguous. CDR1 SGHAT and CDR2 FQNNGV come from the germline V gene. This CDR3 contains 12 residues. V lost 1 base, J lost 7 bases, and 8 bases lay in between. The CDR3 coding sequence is TGTGCCAGCAGCTTAGTCGGCCAGGAGCAGTACTTC. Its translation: CASSLVGQEQYF.

CDR3 nucleotides: TGTGCCAGCCATCTCCAAGGGACCCCTAATTCACCCCTCCACTTT. As protein: CASHLQGTPNSPLHF. This sequence joins TRBV28 and TRBJ1-6; weak D call: TRBD1 (5 bases). The CDR3 is 15 residues long. In germline, CDR1 is MDHEN, CDR2 SYDVKM. V was cut by 8 bases and J by 6 bases, with 17 bases left in between. Based on the CDR3 plus reference TRBV28 and TRBJ1-6, the full variable domain is DVKVTQSSRYLVKRTGEKVFLECVQDMDHENMFWYRQDPGLGLRLIYFSYDVKMKEKGDIPEGYSVSREKKERFSLILESASTNQTSMYLCASHLQGTPNSPLHFGNGTRLTVT.

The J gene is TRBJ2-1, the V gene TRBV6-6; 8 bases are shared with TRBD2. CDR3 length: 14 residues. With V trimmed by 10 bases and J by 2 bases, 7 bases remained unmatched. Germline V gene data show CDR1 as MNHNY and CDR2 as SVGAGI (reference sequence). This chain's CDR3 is CATGGGGTYNEQFF. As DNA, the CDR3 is TGTGCCACCGGGGGGGGCGGTACCTACAATGAGCAGTTCTTC.

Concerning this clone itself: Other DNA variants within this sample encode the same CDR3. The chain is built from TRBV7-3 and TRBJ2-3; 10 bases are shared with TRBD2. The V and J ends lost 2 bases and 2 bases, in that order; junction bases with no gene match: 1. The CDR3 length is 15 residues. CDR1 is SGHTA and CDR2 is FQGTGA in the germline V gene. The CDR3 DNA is TGTGCCAGCAGCTTACTAGCGGGAGCCACAGATACGCAGTATTTT. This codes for CASSLLAGATDTQYF.

This CDR3 is CASSLTRADTQYF. CDR3 sequence (DNA): TGTGCCAGCAGCCTAACTAGGGCGGATACGCAGTATTTT. V and J are TRBV5-6 and TRBJ2-3; TRBD2 might be the D (5 bases). V lost 4 bases and J lost 6, with 12 bases in between. Germline V CDR1 and CDR2: SGHDT, YYEEEE. This CDR3 comprises 13 residues.

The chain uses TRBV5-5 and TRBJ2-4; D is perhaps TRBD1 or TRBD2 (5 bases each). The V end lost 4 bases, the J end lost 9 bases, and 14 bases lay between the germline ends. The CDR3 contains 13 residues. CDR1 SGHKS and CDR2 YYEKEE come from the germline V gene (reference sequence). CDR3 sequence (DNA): TGTGCCAGCAGCGGCAGGGAGAGGAGCATTCAGTACTTC. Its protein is CASSGRERSIQYF.

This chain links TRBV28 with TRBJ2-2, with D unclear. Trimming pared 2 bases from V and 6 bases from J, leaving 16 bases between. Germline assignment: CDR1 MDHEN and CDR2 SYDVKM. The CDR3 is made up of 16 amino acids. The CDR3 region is CASSLVITSGAGELFF. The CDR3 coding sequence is TGTGCCAGCAGTTTAGTCATAACCTCAGGCGCCGGGGAGCTGTTTTTT.

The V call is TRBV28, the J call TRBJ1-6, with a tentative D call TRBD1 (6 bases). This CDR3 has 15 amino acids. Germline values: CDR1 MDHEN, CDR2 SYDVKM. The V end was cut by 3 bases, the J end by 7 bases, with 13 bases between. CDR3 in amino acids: CASSLPRGINSPLHF. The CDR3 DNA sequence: TGTGCCAGCAGTTTGCCCAGGGGCATAAATTCACCCCTCCACTTT.

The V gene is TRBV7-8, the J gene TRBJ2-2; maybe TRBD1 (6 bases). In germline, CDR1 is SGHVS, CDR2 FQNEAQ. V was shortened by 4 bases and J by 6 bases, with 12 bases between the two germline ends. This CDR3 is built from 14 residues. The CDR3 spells CASSSTGYAGELFF. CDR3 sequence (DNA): TGTGCCAGCAGCTCTACAGGGTATGCCGGGGAGCTGTTTTTT.

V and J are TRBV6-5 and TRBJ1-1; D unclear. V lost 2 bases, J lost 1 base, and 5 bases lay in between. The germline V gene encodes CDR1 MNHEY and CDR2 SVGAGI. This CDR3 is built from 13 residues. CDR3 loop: CASSYEENTEAFF. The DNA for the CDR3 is TGTGCCAGCAGTTACGAAGAGAACACTGAAGCTTTCTTT.

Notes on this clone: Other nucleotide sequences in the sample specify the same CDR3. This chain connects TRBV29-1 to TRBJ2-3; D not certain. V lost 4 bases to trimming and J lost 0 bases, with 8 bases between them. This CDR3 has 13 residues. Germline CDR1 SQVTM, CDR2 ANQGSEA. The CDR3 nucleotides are TGCAGCGTTGGAGGTCGGAGCACAGATACGCAGTATTTT. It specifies CSVGGRSTDTQYF.

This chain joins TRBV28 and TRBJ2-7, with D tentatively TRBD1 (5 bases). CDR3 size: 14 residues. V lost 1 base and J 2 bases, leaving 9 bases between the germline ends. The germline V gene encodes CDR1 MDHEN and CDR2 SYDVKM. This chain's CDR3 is CASSLSDTPYEQYF. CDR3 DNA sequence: TGTGCCAGCAGTTTATCGGACACACCCTACGAGCAGTACTTC.

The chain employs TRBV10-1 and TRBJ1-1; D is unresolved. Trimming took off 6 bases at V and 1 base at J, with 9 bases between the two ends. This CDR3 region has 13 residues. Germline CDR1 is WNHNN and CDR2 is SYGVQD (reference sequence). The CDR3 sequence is CASREASNTEAFF. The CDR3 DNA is TGCGCCAGCAGAGAGGCTTCGAACACTGAAGCTTTCTTT.

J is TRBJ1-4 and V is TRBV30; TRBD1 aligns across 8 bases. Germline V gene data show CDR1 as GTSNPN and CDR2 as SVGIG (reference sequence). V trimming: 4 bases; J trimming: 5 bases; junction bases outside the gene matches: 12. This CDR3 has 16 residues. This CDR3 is CAWTMGPGTGNEKLFF. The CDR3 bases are TGTGCCTGGACCATGGGGCCCGGGACAGGCAATGAAAAACTGTTTTTT.

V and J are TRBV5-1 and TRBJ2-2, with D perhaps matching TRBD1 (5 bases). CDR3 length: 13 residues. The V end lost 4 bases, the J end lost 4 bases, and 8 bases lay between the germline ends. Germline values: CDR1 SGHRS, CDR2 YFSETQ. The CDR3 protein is CASSIDSTGELFF. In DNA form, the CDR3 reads TGCGCCAGCAGCATCGACAGCACCGGGGAGCTGTTTTTT. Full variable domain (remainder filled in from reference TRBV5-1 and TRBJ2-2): KAGVTQTPRYLIKTRGQQVTLSCSPISGHRSVSWYQQTPGQGLQFLFEYFSETQRNKGNFPGRFSGRQFSNSRSEMNVSTLELGDSALYLCASSIDSTGELFFGEGSRLTVL.